This T cell receptor (beta chain) derives from a study of cytotoxic CD8 clonotypes in ibrutinib-treated CLL. This CDR3 comprises 12 residues. Germline V CDR1 and CDR2: LNHDA, SQIVND (reference sequence). Trimming took off 10 bases at V and 4 bases at J, with 14 bases between the two ends. Generated by immunoSEQ multiplex PCR, the TCRdb table keeps only in-frame clones and is missing some. The table records under 300,000 clones, 60% to 75% of them present only once. This sequence originates from a human donor with chronic lymphocytic leukemia. The rearrangement joins TRBV19 to TRBJ2-7, with a tentative D call TRBD2 (6 bases). The specimen was PBMCs, collected after 24 months of ibrutinib treatment. The CDR3 nucleotides are TGTGCCACCCAGGGACGGGGGTACGAGCAGTACTTC. Its protein is CATQGRGYEQYF.